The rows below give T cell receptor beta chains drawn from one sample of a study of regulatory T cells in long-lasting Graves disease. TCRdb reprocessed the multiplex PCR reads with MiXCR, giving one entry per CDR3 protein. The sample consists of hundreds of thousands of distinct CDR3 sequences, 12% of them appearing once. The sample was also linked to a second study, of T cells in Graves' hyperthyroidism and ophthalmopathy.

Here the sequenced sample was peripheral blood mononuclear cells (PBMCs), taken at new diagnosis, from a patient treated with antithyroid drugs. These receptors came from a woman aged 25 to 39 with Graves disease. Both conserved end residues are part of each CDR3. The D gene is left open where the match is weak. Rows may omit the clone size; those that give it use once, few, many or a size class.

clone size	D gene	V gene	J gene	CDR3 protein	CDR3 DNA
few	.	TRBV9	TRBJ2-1	CASSVWGEGNEQFF	TGTGCCAGCAGCGTATGGGGAGAGGGGAATGAGCAGTTCTTC
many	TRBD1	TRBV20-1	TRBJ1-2	CSAGTGRASNYGYTF	TGCAGTGCCGGGACAGGGCGGGCGTCTAACTATGGCTACACCTTC
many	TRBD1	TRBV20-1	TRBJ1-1	CSAKRQGAWNTEAFF	TGCAGTGCTAAACGACAGGGGGCCTGGAACACTGAAGCTTTCTTT
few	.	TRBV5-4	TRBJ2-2	CASSSEYKTGGELFF	TGTGCCAGCAGCTCCGAATATAAAACTGGCGGGGAGCTGTTTTTT
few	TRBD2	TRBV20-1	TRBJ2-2	CSARRIVAGGPRDRAGELFF	TGCAGTGCTAGAAGGATTGTAGCGGGAGGGCCGCGTGACCGGGCCGGGGAGCTGTTTTTT
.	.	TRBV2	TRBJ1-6	CASSEDRNSPLHF	TGTGCCAGCAGTGAAGATCGCAATTCACCCCTCCACTTT
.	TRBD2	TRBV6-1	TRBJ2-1	CASNGLLAGVYNEQFF	TGTGCCAGCAACGGGTTACTAGCGGGGGTCTACAATGAGCAGTTCTTC
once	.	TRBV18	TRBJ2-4	CASSPMAGTKNIQYF	TGTGCCAGCTCACCGATGGCGGGGACCAAAAACATTCAGTACTTC
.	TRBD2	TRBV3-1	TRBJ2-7	CASSLAAGVRYEQYF	TGTGCCAGCAGCCTCGCGGCGGGAGTTAGATACGAGCAGTACTTC
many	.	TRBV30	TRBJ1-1	CAWSTGPRAAEAFF	TGTGCCTGGAGTACCGGGCCCAGGGCCGCTGAAGCTTTCTTT
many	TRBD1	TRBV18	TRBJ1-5	CASSPTGGDPNQAQHF	TGTGCCAGCTCACCCACAGGGGGGGATCCCAATCAAGCCCAGCATTTT
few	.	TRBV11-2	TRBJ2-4	CASSWGGALGKNIQYF	TGTGCCAGCAGCTGGGGGGGGGCTTTGGGCAAAAACATTCAGTACTTC
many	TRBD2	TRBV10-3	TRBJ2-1	CAISDGASGDNEQFF	TGTGCCATCAGTGATGGGGCTAGCGGGGACAATGAGCAGTTCTTC
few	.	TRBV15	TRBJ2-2	CATSSQSHWGSSGELFF	TGTGCCACCAGCTCGCAGTCCCATTGGGGGTCCTCCGGGGAGCTGTTTTTT
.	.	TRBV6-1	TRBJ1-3	CASSPLVAPGNTIYF	TGTGCCAGCAGTCCTCTTGTAGCCCCTGGAAACACCATATATTTT
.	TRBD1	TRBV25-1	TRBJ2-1	CASSERGQGALLEQFF	TGTGCCAGCAGTGAACGAGGACAGGGGGCTCTCTTAGAGCAGTTCTTC
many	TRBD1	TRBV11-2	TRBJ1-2	CASSSRGGRGLHGYTF	TGTGCCAGCAGCTCACGTGGTGGCAGGGGGCTTCATGGCTACACCTTC
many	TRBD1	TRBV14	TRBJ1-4	CASSSRDRVYEKLFF	TGTGCCAGCAGCAGCCGGGACAGGGTATATGAAAAACTGTTTTTT
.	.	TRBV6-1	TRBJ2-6	CASTNGGSGANVLTF	TGTGCCAGCACCAACGGCGGCTCTGGGGCCAACGTCCTGACTTTC
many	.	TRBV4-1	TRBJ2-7	CASSQVSPGHSGAYEQYF	TGCGCCAGCAGCCAAGTCTCCCCGGGACACTCAGGGGCTTACGAGCAGTACTTC
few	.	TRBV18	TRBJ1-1	CASSPGGPLMNTEAFF	TGTGCCAGCTCCCCGGGGGGCCCTCTAATGAACACTGAAGCTTTCTTT
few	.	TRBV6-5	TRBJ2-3	CASSSDGEDTQYF	TGTGCCAGCAGTTCAGACGGGGAGGATACGCAGTATTTT
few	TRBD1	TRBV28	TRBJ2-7	CASRTIGQGESEQYF	TGTGCCAGCAGGACTATCGGACAGGGGGAGAGCGAGCAGTACTTC
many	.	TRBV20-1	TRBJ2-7	CSACMTTTYEQYF	TGCAGTGCTTGCATGACTACCACCTACGAGCAGTACTTC
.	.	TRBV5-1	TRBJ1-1	CASSLDGLNTEAFF	TGCGCCAGCAGCTTGGACGGATTGAACACTGAAGCTTTCTTT